This T cell receptor (beta chain) was identified during a study of cytomegalovirus exposure and HLA in healthy donors. The CDR3 consists of 13 residues. Trimming stripped 4 bases from V and 4 bases from J, with 9 bases between. From germline, CDR1 is MNHNS and CDR2 SASEGT. Turning to this clone: Its antigen remains unidentified.

A multiplex PCR was run with 60 Vbeta primers and 13 Jbeta primers. Here immunoSEQ multiplex PCR was the method, and the copy in TCRdb shows in-frame clones only, minus some. Here the sample spans under 200,000 clones, around 79% being singletons. Study-level findings and limits: Sequencing likely produced, as an artifact, a cluster of highly shared sequence variants.

The chain uses TRBV6-1 and TRBJ2-3; TRBD1 is a possible D gene (6 bases). The sequencing sample was made of PBMCs. The origin of this receptor is a man in his forties or fifties in good health and CMV-seropositive. The CDR3, as DNA: TGTGCCAGCAGTGTAAAGGGGGCAGATACGCAGTATTTT. It translates to CASSVKGADTQYF.